Sequencing of this T cell receptor (beta chain) was carried out in a study of PD-1 blockade in classical Hodgkin lymphoma. Study-wide background: With a 2-week interval, patients received intravenous nivolumab at 3 mg/kg. Whole-study results and caveats: It was CD4+ TCR diversity, not CD8+, that rose significantly by C4D1. Reported baseline diversity: healthy donors highest, relapsed/refractory patients lowest.

As to this clone: The antigen remains unidentified.

This CDR3 is built from 15 residues. With 3 bases clipped from V and 2 bases from J, the junction kept 3 bases outside the gene matches. Per germline, CDR1 LNHDA and CDR2 SQIVND (reference sequence). Each and every patient relapsed after autologous stem cell transplantation, and patients got differing brentuximab vedotin exposure. The data were produced by immunoSEQ multiplex PCR, yet TCRdb's version contains in-frame clones alone and is incomplete. The data hold about 43,000 clones, with about 65% observed a single time. The receptor was derived from a human donor with classical Hodgkin lymphoma. Sequencing was performed on peripheral blood mononuclear cells (PBMCs), taken before the second cycle of nivolumab. This chain links TRBV19 with TRBJ1-4; TRBD1 aligns across 7 bases. CDR3 DNA: TGTGCCAGTAGTATTCGGGACAGCACTAATGAAAAACTGTTTTTT. As protein: CASSIRDSTNEKLFF.